Sequencing of this T cell receptor beta chain was carried out in a study of shared clonotypes between healthy human individuals. Sorted-subset replicate PCR reactions were performed with approximately 200 ng DNA, corresponding to roughly 30,000 T cell genomes. Profiling relied on immunoSEQ multiplex PCR, and the TCRdb table lists in-frame clones only, not all of them. Of under 550,000 clones listed, 90% to 97% were seen once; the top ten hold roughly 0.06%. Study-level findings and limits: Among several donors, roughly 5% of naive CD4 clonotypes were found in common. Generally, naive subsets (rather than memory subsets) showed larger estimated richness.

About this clone itself: The antigen remains undetermined.

V lost 6 bases, J lost 4 bases, and 8 bases stayed unmatched. Per the germline V gene, CDR1 is MNHEY and CDR2 is SVGAGI. This CDR3 spans 15 amino acids. Partitioning of CD4+ cells yielded a CD45RA+ naive subset and a CD45RA-negative memory subset. The genes are TRBV6-5 and TRBJ1-5, with 8 bases fitting TRBD1. The origin of this receptor is a woman in her twenties or thirties in good health. The sequencing input was naive CD4+ T cells sorted from blood. Subset defined: CD45RA+ positively selected. The CDR3 spells CASSLDRALNQPQHF. CDR3 nucleotide sequence: TGTGCCAGCAGCCTGGACAGGGCTCTGAATCAGCCCCAGCATTTT.